Listed below are T cell receptor beta chains from one sample, sequenced in a study of graft-versus-host responses after intestinal transplantation. The antigens of these receptors remain unknown. The data were produced by immunoSEQ multiplex PCR, yet TCRdb's version contains in-frame clones alone and is incomplete. The profile shows about 41,000 clones, around 95% of them singletons. Source: unstimulated CD8+ T cells sorted from spleen or lymph node cells, taken before transplant. Source of these receptors: a human donor who was the organ donor for an intestinal transplant. Both conserved end residues are part of each CDR3. Rows give clone size only sometimes, using once, few, many, or a class for an expanded clone.

J,size,V,CDR3
TRBJ2-3,.,TRBV5-4,CASSLFLPGTSPTDTQYF
TRBJ1-1,.,TRBV4-1,CASSQDEGVGTEAFF
TRBJ2-3,.,TRBV15,CATSRGTSGATDTQYF
TRBJ2-1,.,TRBV19,CASTLRLGSYNEQFF
TRBJ1-1,.,TRBV4-3,CASSYGTEAFF
TRBJ2-5,once,TRBV7-2,CASSSGGGQETQYF
TRBJ1-2,.,TRBV19,CASSPSQGALNGYTF
TRBJ1-1,few,TRBV27,CASRHTSTEAFF
TRBJ2-7,.,TRBV6-6,CASSYESSYEQYF
TRBJ2-7,.,TRBV15,CATSRRYRGREQYF
TRBJ2-5,.,TRBV9,CASSSALQETQYF
TRBJ2-7,.,TRBV13,CASSEFPYEQYF
TRBJ1-4,few,TRBV6-6,CASSSGASYEKLFF
TRBJ2-7,.,TRBV7-3,CASSLLGYEQYF
TRBJ2-3,.,TRBV9,CASSGRRTDTQYF
TRBJ2-2,.,TRBV11-2,CASSLGTGELFF
TRBJ2-7,.,TRBV21-1,CASSGRTGGEQYF
TRBJ2-7,.,TRBV4-2,CASSQNRGPYEQYF
TRBJ1-4,few,TRBV12-5,CASGFWAGEKLFF
TRBJ2-7,.,TRBV6-5,CASSSGLSTYEQYF
TRBJ2-3,.,TRBV27,CASSHSTDTQYF
TRBJ2-3,.,TRBV19,CASSMGAGSTDTQYF
TRBJ2-1,once,TRBV9,CASSPGTSGDEQFF
TRBJ2-1,.,TRBV2,CASNIRGNEQFF
TRBJ2-7,.,TRBV7-6,CASRVLAGAGEQYF
TRBJ1-2,.,TRBV7-9,CASSFDGGYGYTF
TRBJ2-6,.,TRBV11-3,CASGPTGPIYSGANVLTF
TRBJ2-7,.,TRBV7-6,CASSLNVGVEQYF
TRBJ2-7,.,TRBV12-5,CASGLVVSRAGEYEQYF
TRBJ1-3,.,TRBV5-1,CASSLDPRSGNTIYF